This TCR beta chain was captured by sequencing in a study of blood T cell repertoires in COVID-19. The wider study: Collection of acute and convalescent COVID-19 samples took place in the United States, Italy and Spain. Sources were T cells, B-cell-depleted T cells, or PBMCs; the material itself was cDNA or gDNA.

V was pared by 1 base and J by 4 bases, with 11 bases between. The CDR3 length is 15 residues. The V gene's germline CDR1 is MNHNS and CDR2 SASEGT. In the study's own analysis: Amplification of reference gene primers was used by the study to estimate nucleated cell counts. Assay used: immunoSEQ multiplex PCR; TCRdb lists only in-frame clones, some missing. The V and J calls and clone size come from that table; D and trimming were worked out from the DNA. The table shows approximately 120,000 clones, with 90% to 95% occurring only once. This clone has a handful of counts. Seattle's cohort entered during active infection and was followed longitudinally.

The source is a man aged 45-65 years with COVID-19, enrolled during active disease. The chain employs TRBV6-1 and TRBJ1-5, with TRBD1 as a possible D gene (5 bases). Sequencing was performed on peripheral blood. The DNA for the CDR3 is TGTGCCAGCAGTGAAGGATGGGGCCCGAATCAGCCCCAGCATTTT. Its translation: CASSEGWGPNQPQHF.